A single sample is the source of the 13 T cell receptor beta chains below, sequenced in a study of cytomegalovirus exposure and HLA in healthy donors. This table comes from immunoSEQ multiplex PCR, and its TCRdb copy is limited to in-frame clones, with some not included. The sample records about 150,000 clones, approximately 80% being singletons. What was sequenced was PBMCs. These receptors originate from a man aged 25 to 40 in good health and CMV-seropositive.

V and J are TRBV2 and TRBJ2-5; 11 bases map to TRBD1. Looked up from germline, CDR1 is SNHLY and CDR2 is FYNNEI. The CDR3 contains 15 residues. Germline trimming cut 6 bases from V and 0 bases from J; bases unmatched to any gene: 3. CDR3 residues: CASRGQGVYQETQYF. In nucleotides, the CDR3 is TGTGCCAGCAGGGGACAGGGGGTGTACCAAGAGACCCAGTACTTC.

The chain is built from TRBV5-4 and TRBJ2-1; TRBD1 matches at 12 bases. V was clipped by 4 bases and J by 4 bases; unmatched bases: 6. The CDR3 length is 16 residues. Germline CDR1 and CDR2: SGHNT and YYREEE (reference sequence). The CDR3 sequence is CASSPGQGARYNEQFF. For the CDR3, the DNA is TGTGCCAGCAGCCCGGGACAGGGGGCGAGGTACAATGAGCAGTTCTTC.

V and J are TRBV7-9 and TRBJ2-1, with D unclear. Per germline, CDR1 SEHNR and CDR2 FQNEAQ (reference sequence). Trimming cost V 1 base and J 0 bases, with 10 bases left between them. The CDR3 length is 16 residues. The CDR3 loop reads CASSLDDSSSYNEQFF. In DNA, the CDR3 is TGTGCCAGCAGCTTAGACGATTCTAGCTCCTACAATGAGCAGTTCTTC.

CDR3 in DNA: TGTGCCAGCAGTGAATCTGACACCTCCTACGAGCAGTACTTC. Translation: CASSESDTSYEQYF. This chain joins TRBV6-1 and TRBJ2-7, with D unresolved. The length of the CDR3 is 14 residues. The V gene lost 2 bases and the J gene lost 0 bases, with 8 bases spanning the gap. Germline CDR1 MNHNS, CDR2 SASEGT.

The gene calls are TRBV13 and TRBJ1-2; 8 bases match TRBD1. Losses at the gene ends were 6 bases for V and 7 bases for J; bases not matched to a gene: 10. The length of the CDR3 is 14 residues. Germline CDR1 reads PRHDT; CDR2 reads FYEKMQ (reference sequence). The CDR3 reads CASRLTGEYGGYTF. For the CDR3, the DNA is TGTGCCAGCAGGCTGACAGGGGAGTACGGTGGCTACACCTTC.

J is TRBJ2-1 and V is TRBV4-2; D gene ambiguous. Germline CDR1 and CDR2: LGHNA and YNFKEQ. This CDR3 has 13 residues. V was pared by 1 base and J by 2 bases, with 3 bases between. The CDR3, as DNA: TGTGCCAGCAGCCAAGCTGCCTACAATGAGCAGTTCTTC. It codes for CASSQAAYNEQFF.

V gene TRBV19 combines with J gene TRBJ2-7; D perhaps matches TRBD2 (6 bases). Trimming left V 5 bases short and J 1 base short, with 12 bases between. Per the germline V gene, CDR1 is LNHDA and CDR2 is SQIVND (reference sequence). The length of the CDR3 is 14 residues. The CDR3 region has the DNA TGTGCCAGTAGTCTTCCGGGAGCGTCCTACGAGCAGTACTTC. Protein sequence: CASSLPGASYEQYF.

V and J are TRBV25-1 and TRBJ2-3; 8 bases match TRBD2. The CDR3 has 18 residues. V lost 5 bases to trimming and J lost 0 bases; unmatched junction nucleotides: 13. The germline V gene has CDR1 MGHDK and CDR2 SYGVNS. This chain's CDR3 is CASSYRSGGWPSTDTQYF. In DNA, the CDR3 is TGTGCCAGCAGTTATCGGTCGGGGGGGTGGCCCAGCACAGATACGCAGTATTTT.

The chain carries TRBV7-9 and TRBJ2-7; TRBD2 matches 9 bases. J was trimmed by 4 bases and V by 0 bases; bases with no gene match: 1. The CDR3 covers 14 residues. Germline lookup yields CDR1 SEHNR and CDR2 FQNEAQ (reference sequence). The CDR3 region is CASSLASGRYEQYF. The CDR3 DNA follows: TGTGCCAGCAGCTTAGCTAGCGGGAGATACGAGCAGTACTTC.

The rearrangement links TRBV5-5 to TRBJ2-5; 9 bases are shared with TRBD2. Germline V lookup: CDR1 SGHKS, CDR2 YYEKEE (reference sequence). The junction had 8 bases not matched to a gene; V was cut back by 4 bases and J by 1 base. There are 16 residues in the CDR3. CDR3 sequence (DNA): TGTGCCAGCAGCGACGCCGTGCGGGGGGGCCAAGAGACCCAGTACTTC. This sequence encodes CASSDAVRGGQETQYF.

CDR3 bases: TGTGCCAGCAGCCCCGGGTCCGAGCAGTACTTC. This codes for CASSPGSEQYF. This chain uses TRBV7-9 with TRBJ2-7; D remains ambiguous. Germline V gene lookup returns CDR1 SEHNR and CDR2 FQNEAQ (reference sequence). V lost 5 bases, J lost 6 bases, and 8 bases lay in between. The CDR3 has 11 residues.

The rearrangement uses TRBV19 and TRBJ2-5; D perhaps matches TRBD2 (5 bases). Germline V gene data show CDR1 as LNHDA and CDR2 as SQIVND (reference sequence). The CDR3 length is 13 residues. Between the trimmed V and J ends, which lost 10 bases and 4 bases, there was a span of 16 bases. The CDR3: CAKSPGRRETQYF. The CDR3 DNA sequence: TGTGCCAAGAGCCCGGGGAGACGAGAGACCCAGTACTTC.

The CDR3 DNA reads as TGTGCCAGCAGCGTAGGGGGTAGCGGGAGGGAAGAGACCCAGTACTTC. Amino acids: CASSVGGSGREETQYF. This chain links TRBV9 with TRBJ2-5; 11 nucleotides align to TRBD2. CDR1 is SGDLS and CDR2 is YYNGEE in the germline V gene. The CDR3 spans 16 residues. Trimming at V came to 0 bases and at J to 3 bases, leaving 4 bases not matched to a gene.